The clone carrying this TCR beta chain was picked up a small number of times. Its cognate antigen is unknown. The sample originates from a study of post-analysis software for immune sequencing data. Whole-study context: Relapsing-remitting, secondary progressive and progressive-relapsing courses of multiple sclerosis were included.

Overall study findings and caveats: About 5 TRBV segments (TRBV5-6, TRBV5-1 and TRBV20-1 among them) occurred more frequently in patients than in controls. Significantly lower normalized Chao1 diversity was found in patients with multiple sclerosis relative to controls. F measure grouped same-batch samples tightly together.

This CDR3 spans 16 amino acids. CDR1 and CDR2 (germline): SGHRS, YFSETQ. V gave up 4 bases and J gave up 3 bases; unmatched junction bases: 8. TCR beta cDNA libraries had unique molecular identifiers. Each batch of roughly 0.95 to 10 million T cells produced hundreds of thousands of cDNA molecules. Via MiXCR, TCRdb re-called the PCR reads, giving one row per CDR3 protein. The table records about 200,000 distinct CDR3 sequences, approximately 28% of them present only once. The V call is TRBV5-1, the J call TRBJ2-1; TRBD1 agrees at 9 bases. The specimen sequenced was blood. The clonotype originates from a girl aged 2-17 years with multiple sclerosis. CDR3 DNA: TGCGCCAGCAGCAGAACCGGGACAGGGATCTACAATGAGCAGTTCTTC. As protein: CASSRTGTGIYNEQFF.